This TCR beta chain was found in a study of cytomegalovirus exposure and HLA in healthy donors. Findings of the study overall: Association of a missense DCLRE1C variant with TCR beta V- and J-gene trimming was reported in a later analysis.

The CDR3 has 12 amino acids. Germline V lookup: CDR1 SGHNT, CDR2 YENEEA. Worth noting for this clone: The antigen remains unidentified. At one end the junction does not follow the germline gene, possibly because of a read error.

Primers: 60 Vbeta forward and 13 Jbeta reverse. The method was immunoSEQ multiplex PCR; TCRdb's version includes in-frame clones alone and lacks a portion of them. Here the sample spans approximately 110,000 clones, roughly two thirds being singletons. The sequence was collected from a man aged 30-40 years in good health and CMV-seronegative. Sequencing was done on a sample of PBMCs. The V gene is TRBV11-3, the J gene TRBJ2-7; 11 bases map to TRBD1. The CDR3 sequence is CASSQSGTGGRF. CDR3 in DNA: TGTGCCAGCAGCCAATCCGGGACAGGGGGTAGGTTC.